The 28 T cell receptor beta chains below all came from one sample that was sequenced in a study of OX40 agonist ivuxolimab in advanced cancers. The protocol was immunoSEQ multiplex PCR, while the TCRdb copy is restricted to in-frame clones and leaves out a portion. The sample gives roughly 80,000 clones, roughly 91% of which show up once; roughly 0.35% is in the top ten. Sequencing used CD4+ or CD8+ T cells sorted from blood, obtained in a trial of the OX40 agonist ivuxolimab. The receptor source for this set is an adult with an advanced solid tumor such as melanoma, head and neck, liver or kidney cancer.

The gene calls are TRBV10-2 and TRBJ2-6; D remains unclear. Germline V gene data show CDR1 as WSHSY and CDR2 as SAAADI. Trimming removed 5 bases from V and 0 bases from J, with 5 bases in between. The CDR3 totals 14 residues. The CDR3 spells CASSPFSGANVLTF. The CDR3 DNA follows: TGCGCCAGCAGTCCCTTCTCTGGGGCCAACGTCCTGACTTTC.

This clone came up once. The rearrangement joins TRBV28 to TRBJ1-2; 8 bases are a match to TRBD1. The CDR3 is 13 amino acids. The V segment lost 7 bases and the J segment 8 bases; nucleotides outside the gene matches: 9. Germline lookup yields CDR1 MDHEN and CDR2 SYDVKM. CDR3 nucleotides: TGTGCCAGCACGGGAGGACAGGGTAAAGGCTACACCTTC. Residues: CASTGGQGKGYTF.

This chain uses TRBV19 with TRBJ1-5; no firm D call. The CDR3 is made up of 13 amino acids. The V gene's germline CDR1 is LNHDA and CDR2 SQIVND (reference sequence). Trimming pared 7 bases from V and 0 bases from J, leaving 7 bases between. The CDR3 spells CASTPDSNQPQHF. The CDR3 DNA sequence: TGTGCCAGTACCCCCGATAGCAATCAGCCCCAGCATTTT.

This chain connects TRBV4-1 to TRBJ2-2; 10 bases match TRBD2. There are 14 residues in the CDR3. V gave up 7 bases and J gave up 5 bases; unmatched junction bases: 4. Germline CDR1 MGHRA, CDR2 YSYEKL. The CDR3 sequence is CASTLAGGTGELFF. CDR3 coding DNA: TGCGCCAGCACCTTAGCGGGAGGAACCGGGGAGCTGTTTTTT.

Note on this clone: Other DNA sequences in this sample translate to the same CDR3. The rearrangement links TRBV30 to TRBJ1-2, with 11 bases that match TRBD1. The CDR3 length is 16 residues. The junction had 12 bases not matched to a gene; V was cut back by 3 bases and J by 6 bases. Germline CDR1 reads GTSNPN; CDR2 reads SVGIG (reference sequence). The CDR3, as DNA: TGTGCCTGGAGCGCGGACAGGGGGCAAGGGGGTCATGGCTACACCTTC. Its translation is CAWSADRGQGGHGYTF.

In its sample, this clone was seen once. V and J are TRBV7-6 and TRBJ1-2; tentatively, D is TRBD1 (5 bases). The CDR3 contains 12 residues. Trimming left V 5 bases short and J 8 bases short, with 12 bases between. The V gene's germline CDR1 is SGHVS and CDR2 FNYEAQ. The CDR3 here is CASSTSGTGYTF. The CDR3 coding sequence is TGTGCCAGCAGCACCTCAGGGACGGGCTACACCTTC.

V usage is TRBV7-6 and J usage is TRBJ1-5; D is uncertain. CDR3 length: 13 amino acids. From germline, CDR1 is SGHVS and CDR2 FNYEAQ. Between the trimmed V and J ends, which lost 3 bases and 5 bases, there was a span of 8 bases. CDR3 region: CASSLRRDQPQHF. The CDR3 nucleotides are TGTGCCAGCAGCTTGAGAAGAGATCAGCCCCAGCATTTT.

The chain joins TRBV2 to TRBJ2-5; D is undetermined. CDR3 size: 13 residues. V was cut by 8 bases and J by 7 bases, with 17 bases left in between. In germline, CDR1 is SNHLY, CDR2 FYNNEI. CDR3 DNA sequence: TGTGCCAGCGACTCGGGTCAGACGGCGACCCAGTACTTC. This sequence encodes CASDSGQTATQYF.

The CDR3 sequence is CASTGASTDTQYF. The CDR3 bases are TGTGCCAGTACGGGAGCTAGCACAGATACGCAGTATTTT. V is TRBV18 and J is TRBJ2-3; a possible D gene is TRBD2 (6 bases). CDR3 length: 13 residues. Deletions cut 9 bases from V and 0 bases from J, with 10 bases between. Germline assignment: CDR1 KGHSH and CDR2 LQKENI.

Note on this clone: Sequence at one end of the junction differs from germline and may be a read error. This rearrangement joins TRBV6-1 to TRBJ1-5, with 7 bases that match TRBD1. This CDR3 comprises 14 residues. Germline-derived CDR1 and CDR2 are MNHNS and SASEGT. Written as DNA, the CDR3 is TGTGCCAGCCTGCGGGACAGACTTTATCAACCCCAGCATTTT. As protein: CASLRDRLYQPQHF.

The chain combines TRBV19 with TRBJ1-5; D gene uncertain. The germline V gene has CDR1 LNHDA and CDR2 SQIVND (reference sequence). The CDR3 sequence is 14 residues long. With 6 bases removed from V and 6 bases from J, the gap between germline ends came to 15 bases. CDR3 in DNA: TGTGCCAGTAGCCCTCCCCCCCCTGGTCAGCCCCAGCATTTT. This gives the protein CASSPPPPGQPQHF.

The chain couples TRBV11-2 to TRBJ1-1; the D gene is possibly TRBD1 (6 bases). The CDR3 spans 15 residues. CDR1 SGHAT and CDR2 FQNNGV come from the germline V gene. With 5 bases removed from V and 6 bases from J, the gap between germline ends came to 19 bases. The CDR3 nucleotides read TGTGCCAGCAGCCTCTCGGTGCGGGGGGCCCCTGAAGCTTTCTTT. Its protein product is CASSLSVRGAPEAFF.

The chain carries TRBV6-5 and TRBJ1-1, with 12 bases that match TRBD1. The CDR3 is 15 residues long. Germline CDR1 MNHEY, CDR2 SVGAGI. With 0 bases clipped from V and 9 bases from J, the junction kept 5 bases outside the gene matches. The CDR3 DNA follows: TGTGCCAGCAGTTACTCGGGACAGGGGGCCTGGAAAGCTTTCTTT. Its protein product is CASSYSGQGAWKAFF.

The chain couples TRBV21-1 to TRBJ1-1. TRBV21-1 is a pseudogene. This CDR3 spans 15 amino acids. The CDR3 is CASSNTTQGRAEAFF. In DNA, the CDR3 is TGTGCCAGCAGCAATACCACCCAGGGGAGGGCTGAAGCTTTCTTT.

This clone was recorded once. This rearrangement joins TRBV5-6 to TRBJ1-2; D call uncertain. The CDR3 spans 13 residues. V lost 3 bases to trimming and J lost 5 bases, with 11 bases between them. Germline V gene lookup returns CDR1 SGHDT and CDR2 YYEEEE. CDR3 DNA: TGTGCCAGCAGCTCAAGAGATTCGTATGGCTACACCTTC. This gives the protein CASSSRDSYGYTF. The complete variable domain, with remaining parts taken from reference TRBV5-6 and TRBJ1-2, reads DAGVTQSPTHLIKTRGQQVTLRCSPKSGHDTVSWYQQALGQGPQFIFQYYEEEERQRGNFPDRFSGHQFPNYSSELNVNALLLGDSALYLCASSSRDSYGYTFGSGTRLTVV.

The V gene is TRBV2, the J gene TRBJ1-1; 7 bases agree with TRBD1. Germline V gene sequence: CDR1 SNHLY, CDR2 FYNNEI. The CDR3 is made up of 14 amino acids. The junction had 12 bases not matched to a gene; V was cut back by 9 bases and J by 5 bases. In DNA, the CDR3 is TGTGCCAGAGGTTCTTACAGGGGATCAACTGAAGCTTTCTTT. This gives the protein CARGSYRGSTEAFF.

The rearrangement uses TRBV27 and TRBJ2-3; D is ambiguous. Germline V CDR1 and CDR2: MNHEY, SMNVEV (reference sequence). CDR3 length: 16 residues. V shed 0 bases and J shed 2 bases, with 12 bases lying between them. The CDR3 DNA follows: TGTGCCAGCAGTTTATCGGCTCCAGAGTACACAGATACGCAGTATTTT. This encodes CASSLSAPEYTDTQYF.

The rearrangement uses TRBV29-1 and TRBJ2-1, with TRBD1 as a possible D gene (6 bases). The CDR3 sequence is 15 residues long. The germline V and J ends were trimmed by 6 bases and 7 bases, with 22 bases remaining between them. Per the germline V gene, CDR1 is SQVTM and CDR2 is ANQGSEA. The CDR3 bases are TGCAGCGTGGGGACCAATCCTAGGGGGTTGAATGAGCAGTTCTTC. It yields the protein CSVGTNPRGLNEQFF.

The chain employs TRBV7-8 and TRBJ1-5, with D possibly TRBD1 on 6 matching bases. V was trimmed by 5 bases and J by 1 base, leaving 24 bases between them. Germline V gives CDR1 SGHVS, CDR2 FQNEAQ. This CDR3 comprises 19 residues. Here the CDR3 reads CASSEHRVLSRISNQPQHF. CDR3 bases: TGTGCCAGCAGCGAGCACAGGGTCCTTTCGCGTATAAGCAATCAGCCCCAGCATTTT.

The rearrangement uses TRBV6-5 and TRBJ1-2; D ambiguous. The V gene's germline CDR1 is MNHEY and CDR2 SVGAGI. The CDR3 has 13 amino acids. V was pared by 7 bases and J by 5 bases, with 14 bases between. This CDR3 reads CASNPGGEYGYTF. CDR3 in DNA: TGTGCCAGCAACCCGGGTGGGGAGTATGGCTACACCTTC.

The chain uses TRBV5-1 and TRBJ2-7; TRBD2 aligns across 7 bases. V was clipped by 4 bases and J by 3 bases; unmatched bases: 10. Germline assignment: CDR1 SGHRS and CDR2 YFSETQ. The CDR3 loop spans 15 amino acids. The DNA of the CDR3 is TGCGCCAGCAGCCAACGTCAGGGAGGGATCTACGAGCAGTACTTC. It yields the protein CASSQRQGGIYEQYF.

V is TRBV5-5 and J is TRBJ1-2, with D unresolved. This CDR3 region has 14 residues. Trimming removed 6 bases from V and 0 bases from J, with 12 bases in between. CDR1 SGHKS and CDR2 YYEKEE come from the germline V gene (reference sequence). The CDR3 region is CASTPGTANYGYTF. CDR3 bases: TGTGCCAGCACCCCGGGAACCGCTAACTATGGCTACACCTTC.

V usage is TRBV10-2 and J usage is TRBJ2-7; 8 bases fit TRBD2. Germline V gene data show CDR1 as WSHSY and CDR2 as SAAADI. This CDR3 spans 14 amino acids. V lost 6 bases to trimming and J lost 5 bases; unmatched junction nucleotides: 9. DNA of the CDR3: TGCGCCAGCAGGAAAAGCGGGAGTGACCACGAGCAGTACTTC. Its translation is CASRKSGSDHEQYF.

V and J are TRBV18 and TRBJ2-6; 7 bases align to TRBD1. V was clipped by 3 bases and J by 3 bases; unmatched bases: 2. This CDR3 spans 15 amino acids. Germline V gene lookup returns CDR1 KGHSH and CDR2 LQKENI. The CDR3 coding sequence is TGTGCCAGCTCACCGACAGGGTTTGGGGCCAACGTCCTGACTTTC. This encodes CASSPTGFGANVLTF. The variable domain in full, completed from reference TRBV18 and TRBJ2-6, reads NAGVMQNPRHLVRRRGQEARLRCSPMKGHSHVYWYRQLPEEGLKFMVYLQKENIIDESGMPKERFSAEFPKEGPSILRIQQVVRGDSAAYFCASSPTGFGANVLTFGAGSRLTVL.

This CDR3 reads CATSRVTGSEAFF. In DNA, the CDR3 is TGTGCCACCAGCAGAGTAACAGGGAGCGAAGCTTTCTTT. The chain combines TRBV15 with TRBJ1-1; D is possibly TRBD1 (6 bases). Per the germline V gene, CDR1 is LNHNV and CDR2 is YYDKDF (reference sequence). The CDR3 length is 13 residues. Trimming took 1 base from V and 8 from J, leaving 11 bases between them. Looking up the rest from reference TRBV15 and TRBJ1-1 gives the full variable domain: DAMVIQNPRYQVTQFGKPVTLSCSQTLNHNVMYWYQQKSSQAPKLLFHYYDKDFNNEADTPDNFQSRRPNTSFCFLDIRSPGLGDTAMYLCATSRVTGSEAFFGQGTRLTVV.

V and J are TRBV7-2 and TRBJ2-7, with TRBD2 identical over 7 bases. Per germline, CDR1 SGHTA and CDR2 FQGNSA. After removal of 4 bases from V and 3 bases from J, the junction contained 9 bases not matched to a gene. The length of the CDR3 is 15 residues. CDR3 region: CASSSIASGSYEQYF. CDR3 nucleotides: TGTGCCAGCAGCTCGATCGCTAGCGGAAGCTACGAGCAGTACTTC. Full variable domain (missing parts from reference TRBV7-2 and TRBJ2-7): GAGVSQSPSNKVTEKGKDVELRCDPISGHTALYWYRQSLGQGLEFLIYFQGNSAPDKSGLPSDRFSAERTGGSVSTLTIQRTQQEDSAVYLCASSSIASGSYEQYFGPGTRLTVT.

This clone has only one observation. This sequence joins TRBV7-3 and TRBJ1-1; D may be TRBD1 (5 bases). Germline values: CDR1 SGHTA, CDR2 FQGTGA. The length of the CDR3 is 15 residues. V was pared by 1 base and J by 1 base, with 10 bases between. The CDR3 protein is CASSLMTAPNTEAFF. The CDR3 DNA reads as TGTGCCAGCAGCTTAATGACAGCCCCGAACACTGAAGCTTTCTTT.

V is TRBV19 and J is TRBJ1-6; D perhaps matches TRBD1 (6 bases). The CDR3 contains 14 residues. The germline CDR1 and CDR2 sequences are LNHDA and SQIVND (reference sequence). Trimming removed 5 bases at V and 8 bases at J, with 13 bases between. The CDR3 protein is CASSSTGNDSPLHF. CDR3 coding DNA: TGTGCCAGTAGTTCAACAGGGAACGATTCACCCCTCCACTTT.